The 25 T cell receptor beta chains listed next were all sequenced from one sample in a study of blood T cell repertoires in COVID-19 (dated by TCRdb to 2018 to 2021). Preparation of the library involved the immunoSEQ multiplex PCR assay. Imported from immuneACCESS, the table was reduced by TCRdb to in-frame sequences with V and J called. These copies leave out some clones; in studies compared against another copy, an unresolved V gene accounts for under half, and the cause of the remainder is not known. The sample table lists 120,000 or so clones, roughly 90% of them with a count of one. The ten largest clones represent approximately 8% of the sample. Sequenced material: peripheral blood. These receptor sequences come from a man aged 45 to 65 with acute or convalescent COVID-19.

The rearrangement uses TRBV15 and TRBJ1-1, with D tentatively TRBD1 (5 bases). The V end was cut by 6 bases, the J end by 3 bases, with 14 bases between. The germline V gene has CDR1 LNHNV and CDR2 YYDKDF (reference sequence). The CDR3 covers 14 residues. The CDR3 sequence is CATRGRGAYTEAFF. Here the CDR3 DNA reads TGTGCCACCAGGGGGCGTGGGGCCTACACTGAAGCTTTCTTT. Complete variable domain (other parts from reference TRBV15 and TRBJ1-1): DAMVIQNPRYQVTQFGKPVTLSCSQTLNHNVMYWYQQKSSQAPKLLFHYYDKDFNNEADTPDNFQSRRPNTSFCFLDIRSPGLGDTAMYLCATRGRGAYTEAFFGQGTRLTVV.

The gene calls are TRBV5-1 and TRBJ2-7; the match to TRBD1 covers 8 bases. This CDR3 contains 15 residues. V was clipped by 4 bases and J by 6 bases; unmatched bases: 12. Germline V CDR1 and CDR2: SGHRS, YFSETQ. CDR3 sequence: CASSPTGGSRGEQYF. The CDR3 bases are TGCGCCAGCAGCCCCACAGGGGGGTCTAGGGGCGAGCAGTACTTC.

In this sample, this clone turned up once. The V and J genes are TRBV11-2 and TRBJ2-5, with D possibly matching TRBD2 (6 bases). CDR3 length: 14 residues. Trimming cost V 5 bases and J 2 bases, with 12 bases left between them. The germline V gene encodes CDR1 SGHAT and CDR2 FQNNGV. In DNA form, the CDR3 reads TGTGCCAGCAGCCTTCGCGGGGTTCAAGAGACCCAGTACTTC. Its translation: CASSLRGVQETQYF.

This clone is deemed medium-sized. The chain combines TRBV6-4 with TRBJ1-2; TRBD1 matches 8 bases. In germline, CDR1 is MRHNA, CDR2 SNTAGT. Trimming took 0 bases from V and 4 from J; bases not matched to a gene: 7. The CDR3 is 16 amino acids. This CDR3 reads CASSDSGQGISYGYTF. The DNA for the CDR3 is TGTGCCAGCAGTGACTCTGGACAGGGCATATCCTATGGCTACACCTTC.

This rearrangement joins TRBV29-1 to TRBJ2-7; no definite D call. The CDR3 runs 13 residues. Germline V gives CDR1 SQVTM, CDR2 ANQGSEA. The germline V and J ends were trimmed by 7 bases and 1 base, with 14 bases remaining between them. CDR3 residues: CSAQTALSYEQYF. The CDR3 DNA sequence: TGCAGCGCCCAAACGGCACTATCCTACGAGCAGTACTTC.

The V and J genes are TRBV24-1 and TRBJ2-1; the match to TRBD1 covers 9 bases. The CDR3 sequence is 15 residues long. In germline, CDR1 is KGHDR, CDR2 SFDVKD. J gave up 7 bases and V 1 base, and 4 bases lay outside the gene matches. The CDR3 here is CATSDLDRGNNEQFF. The CDR3 DNA is TGTGCCACCAGTGATTTAGACAGGGGGAATAATGAGCAGTTCTTC.

The V call is TRBV6-5, the J call TRBJ1-2, with D maybe TRBD1 (5 bases). Trimming pared 6 bases from V and 2 bases from J, leaving 16 bases between. The germline V gene encodes CDR1 MNHEY and CDR2 SVGAGI. There are 15 residues in the CDR3. CDR3 nucleotide sequence: TGTGCCAGCAGATTGATACAGGAAAGGAACTATGGCTACACCTTC. Protein: CASRLIQERNYGYTF.

In its sample, this clone was seen once. V and J are TRBV3-1 (or the pseudogene TRBV3-2) and TRBJ1-6, with 8 bases identical to TRBD1. The CDR3 runs 16 residues. The germline V gene encodes CDR1 LGHDT and CDR2 YNNKEL (reference sequence). J gave up 4 bases and V 4 bases, and 6 bases lay outside the gene matches. CDR3 amino acids: CASSLETGVYNSPLHF. CDR3 nucleotides: TGTGCCAGCAGCCTCGAGACAGGGGTGTATAATTCACCCCTCCACTTT.

The V call is TRBV19, the J call TRBJ2-1, with unresolved D. Trimming removed 3 bases from V and 3 bases from J, with 6 bases in between. Per the germline V gene, CDR1 is LNHDA and CDR2 is SQIVND (reference sequence). The CDR3 consists of 13 residues. As DNA, the CDR3 is TGTGCCAGTAGTATGGGCAACTACAATGAGCAGTTCTTC. This gives the protein CASSMGNYNEQFF.

The chain combines TRBV7-2 with TRBJ2-1; a weak D match, TRBD1 (6 bases). There are 18 residues in the CDR3. Trimming pared 1 base from V and 1 base from J, leaving 17 bases between. Germline values: CDR1 SGHTA, CDR2 FQGNSA. The CDR3 bases are TGTGCCAGCAGCTTAGTAGGTTTGCCAGGGGCTTCCTACAATGAGCAGTTCTTC. Translation gives CASSLVGLPGASYNEQFF.

This chain connects TRBV6-5 to TRBJ1-5, with TRBD1 matching 8 bases. Germline CDR1 MNHEY, CDR2 SVGAGI. The V gene end was trimmed by 6 bases and the J gene end by 3 bases; junction bases not matched to a gene: 7. This CDR3 is built from 15 residues. The CDR3 sequence is CASRPTGANNQPQHF. In nucleotides, the CDR3 is TGTGCCAGCAGACCGACAGGGGCAAACAATCAGCCCCAGCATTTT.

This clone was detected once. The chain combines TRBV7-2 with TRBJ2-7; 9 positions match TRBD1. The CDR3 is made up of 15 amino acids. The germline V gene encodes CDR1 SGHTA and CDR2 FQGNSA. J was trimmed by 1 base and V by 4 bases; bases with no gene match: 5. Here the CDR3 reads CASSWGTGRSYEQYF. The CDR3, as DNA: TGTGCCAGCAGCTGGGGGACAGGGCGTTCCTACGAGCAGTACTTC.

The chain combines TRBV9 with TRBJ1-3, with 9 positions matching TRBD1. V was pared by 0 bases and J by 2 bases, with 6 bases of the junction left unmatched. This CDR3 has 17 residues. Germline-derived CDR1 and CDR2 are SGDLS and YYNGEE. CDR3 DNA sequence: TGTGCCAGCAGCGTAGGACTCGGGACAGGGCCTGGAAACACCATATATTTT. Its protein is CASSVGLGTGPGNTIYF. Based on the CDR3 plus reference TRBV9 and TRBJ1-3, the full variable domain is DSGVTQTPKHLITATGQRVTLRCSPRSGDLSVYWYQQSLDQGLQFLIQYYNGEERAKGNILERFSAQQFPDLHSELNLSSLELGDSALYFCASSVGLGTGPGNTIYFGEGSWLTVV.

This clone has just a few counts. The rearrangement links TRBV5-4 to TRBJ2-7; 7 nucleotides align to TRBD2. Germline V lookup: CDR1 SGHNT, CDR2 YYREEE (reference sequence). V trimming: 4 bases; J trimming: 3 bases; junction bases outside the gene matches: 10. This CDR3 region has 15 residues. CDR3 coding DNA: TGTGCCAGCAGCCGCAGAGTAGCGGGCTACTACGAGCAGTACTTC. Translating gives CASSRRVAGYYEQYF.

The chain joins TRBV2 to TRBJ1-2; weak D call: TRBD1 (6 bases). CDR1 is SNHLY and CDR2 is FYNNEI in the germline V gene. With 7 bases removed from V and 1 base from J, the gap between germline ends came to 13 bases. This CDR3 spans 14 amino acids. CDR3 coding DNA: TGTGCCAGCATTCAGGGGTCGCGTAACTATGGCTACACCTTC. Residues: CASIQGSRNYGYTF.

The chain recombines TRBV27 with TRBJ1-5; D is perhaps TRBD1 (5 bases). Germline CDR1 and CDR2: MNHEY and SMNVEV (reference sequence). V dropped 3 bases and J dropped 3 bases, with 18 bases sitting between them. CDR3 length equals 17 residues. The CDR3 loop is CASSFLWQGENNQPQHF. The CDR3 DNA sequence: TGTGCCAGCAGTTTTTTGTGGCAGGGCGAGAACAATCAGCCCCAGCATTTT.

The chain is built from TRBV6-5 and TRBJ2-3; D gene uncertain. Germline-derived CDR1 and CDR2 are MNHEY and SVGAGI. V was trimmed by 5 bases and J by 7 bases, leaving 7 bases between them. The CDR3 consists of 11 residues. The CDR3 sequence is CASSTTYTQYF. Here the CDR3 DNA reads TGTGCCAGCAGTACAACCTATACGCAGTATTTT.

V usage is TRBV7-6 and J usage is TRBJ1-5; D may be TRBD1 (5 bases). Trimming took 0 bases from V and 4 from J, leaving 13 bases between them. CDR3 length: 16 residues. Germline-derived CDR1 and CDR2 are SGHVS and FNYEAQ. The CDR3 coding sequence is TGTGCCAGCAGCTTAGCGGGACCCGCGGGGAATCAGCCCCAGCATTTT. Translating gives CASSLAGPAGNQPQHF.

This clone was observed a few times. J is TRBJ2-2 and V is TRBV5-1, with 8 bases aligning to TRBD1. CDR1 and CDR2 from the germline V gene are SGHRS and YFSETQ. The CDR3 totals 17 residues. J lost 0 bases, V lost 0 bases, and 4 bases had no gene match. DNA of the CDR3: TGCGCCAGCAGCTTGGCCGGACAGGGAGCGAACACCGGGGAGCTGTTTTTT. Protein sequence: CASSLAGQGANTGELFF.

This chain uses TRBV15 with TRBJ1-1; D gene unclear. The V end was cut by 0 bases, the J end by 0 bases, with 11 bases between. The CDR3 contains 16 residues. Germline CDR1 and CDR2: LNHNV and YYDKDF (reference sequence). The CDR3 nucleotides are TGTGCCACCAGCAGAGACACCGTACAAGTGAACACTGAAGCTTTCTTT. Translated, it gives CATSRDTVQVNTEAFF.

This chain joins TRBV7-9 and TRBJ1-5; D possibly corresponds to TRBD1 (5 bases). Germline lookup yields CDR1 SEHNR and CDR2 FQNEAQ (reference sequence). V was cut by 2 bases and J by 5 bases, with 7 bases left in between. The CDR3 runs to 13 residues. The CDR3 loop reads CASSLTGDQPQHF. CDR3 DNA: TGTGCCAGCAGCTTAACGGGGGATCAGCCCCAGCATTTT.

The J gene is TRBJ1-1, the V gene TRBV27, with 9 bases matching TRBD1. Germline trimming cut 5 bases from V and 7 bases from J; bases unmatched to any gene: 5. The CDR3 has 13 amino acids. The germline V gene encodes CDR1 MNHEY and CDR2 SMNVEV (reference sequence). The DNA of the CDR3 is TGTGCCAGCAGTCCGACAGGGGGGGTTGAAGCTTTCTTT. This translates into CASSPTGGVEAFF.

The V and J genes are TRBV24-1 and TRBJ1-4; D remains ambiguous. V was trimmed by 5 bases and J by 6 bases, leaving 12 bases between them. Germline V lookup: CDR1 KGHDR, CDR2 SFDVKD. The CDR3 covers 14 residues. The CDR3 DNA sequence: TGTGCCACCAGTGGGGCGGGTGACGATGAAAAACTGTTTTTT. Amino acids: CATSGAGDDEKLFF.

The CDR3, as DNA: TGTGCCAGCAGCCCGCGGGACCCCCCTCGGGAGACCCAGTACTTC. Protein product: CASSPRDPPRETQYF. V usage is TRBV3-1 (or the pseudogene TRBV3-2) and J usage is TRBJ2-5; weak D call: TRBD2 (6 bases). Per germline, CDR1 LGHDT and CDR2 YNNKEL (reference sequence). Trimming removed 4 bases at V and 5 bases at J, with 17 bases between. The CDR3 consists of 15 residues.

The chain joins TRBV7-2 to TRBJ2-7; the match to TRBD2 covers 11 bases. CDR3 size: 15 residues. Trimming removed 3 bases from V and 4 bases from J; junction bases left unmatched: 5. Germline V gene data show CDR1 as SGHTA and CDR2 as FQGNSA. CDR3 loop: CASSFLAGGGYEQYF. The CDR3 nucleotides are TGTGCCAGCAGCTTCCTAGCGGGAGGAGGTTACGAGCAGTACTTC.